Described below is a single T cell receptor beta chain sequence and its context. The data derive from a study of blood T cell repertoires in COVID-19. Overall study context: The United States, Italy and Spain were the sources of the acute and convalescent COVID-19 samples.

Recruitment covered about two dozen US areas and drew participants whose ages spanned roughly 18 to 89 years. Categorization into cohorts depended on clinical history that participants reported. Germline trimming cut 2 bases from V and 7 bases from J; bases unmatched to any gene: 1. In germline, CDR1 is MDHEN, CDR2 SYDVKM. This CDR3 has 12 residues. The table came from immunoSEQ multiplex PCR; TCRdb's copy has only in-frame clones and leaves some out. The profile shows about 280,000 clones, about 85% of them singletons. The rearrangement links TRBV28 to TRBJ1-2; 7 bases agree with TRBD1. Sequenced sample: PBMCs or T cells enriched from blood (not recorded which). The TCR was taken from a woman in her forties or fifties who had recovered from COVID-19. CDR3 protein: CASSLDRAGYTF. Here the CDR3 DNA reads TGTGCCAGCAGTTTAGACAGGGCTGGCTACACCTTC.